The rows below give T cell receptor beta chains drawn from one sample of a study of Ad26.COV2.S vaccination and SARS-CoV-2 variants. TCRdb's table, derived via immunoSEQ multiplex PCR, lists solely in-frame clones and lacks some. The table shows roughly 380,000 clones, with around nine tenths occurring only once. Here the sequenced sample was peripheral blood, taken in a trial of Ad26.COV2.S vaccine versus placebo. Receptors originate from a person between 18 and 65 years old who received the Ad26.COV2.S COVID-19 vaccine or a placebo. Both conserved end residues are trimmed from each CDR3. Clone size is not always given. Where it is, it says once, few, many or a class for expanded clones.

v_call	clone_size	j_call	cdr3_aa
TRBV7-2	NA	TRBJ1-1	ASSLVSTNTEAF
TRBV12-5	NA	TRBJ2-7	ASGLGRQGVHEQY
TRBV7-2	NA	TRBJ1-1	ASSLAGVWAEAF
TRBV9	NA	TRBJ2-3	ASSAASGVTDTQY
TRBV7-8	NA	TRBJ2-6	ASSLMRGGANVLT
TRBV4-1	NA	TRBJ1-1	ASSQEAGPNFEAF
TRBV30	NA	TRBJ1-6	AWRTSYNSPLH
TRBV27	NA	TRBJ2-7	ASSATGAPKEQY
TRBV12-3/TRBV12-4	once	TRBJ2-7	ASTGNYEQY
TRBV4-2	NA	TRBJ2-1	ASSQRGQGVWYNEQF
TRBV19	NA	TRBJ2-4	ASSVTGLAKNIQY
TRBV6-6	few	TRBJ1-1	ASSSEITF
TRBV19	few	TRBJ1-1	ASSILGTEAF
TRBV3-1/TRBV3-2	NA	TRBJ1-4	ASSQSQAKLF
TRBV28	NA	TRBJ2-5	ASSSTGDQETQY
TRBV5-6	few	TRBJ1-5	ASSFGRNQPQH
TRBV27	NA	TRBJ2-3	ASSLSGSTDTQY
TRBV7-9	once	TRBJ2-2	ASSREAGELF
TRBV7-2	NA	TRBJ1-4	ASSPGTGTEKLF